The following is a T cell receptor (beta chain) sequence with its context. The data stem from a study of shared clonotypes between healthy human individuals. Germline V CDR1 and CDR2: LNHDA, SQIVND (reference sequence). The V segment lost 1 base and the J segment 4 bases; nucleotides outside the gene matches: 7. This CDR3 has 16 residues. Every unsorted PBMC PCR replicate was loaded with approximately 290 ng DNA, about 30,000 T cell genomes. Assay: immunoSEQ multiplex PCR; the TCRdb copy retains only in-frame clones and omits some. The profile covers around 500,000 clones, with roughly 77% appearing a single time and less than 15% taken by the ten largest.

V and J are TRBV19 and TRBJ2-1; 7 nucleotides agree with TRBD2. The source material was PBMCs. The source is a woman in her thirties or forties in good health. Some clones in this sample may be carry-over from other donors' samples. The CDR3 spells CASSIVVGGLYNEQFF. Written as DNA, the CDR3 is TGTGCCAGTAGTATAGTGGTGGGAGGGTTGTACAATGAGCAGTTCTTC. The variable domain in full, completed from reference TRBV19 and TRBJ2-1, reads DGGITQSPKYLFRKEGQNVTLSCEQNLNHDAMYWYRQDPGQGLRLIYYSQIVNDFQKGDIAEGYSVSREKKESFPLTVTSAQKNPTAFYLCASSIVVGGLYNEQFFGPGTRLTVL.